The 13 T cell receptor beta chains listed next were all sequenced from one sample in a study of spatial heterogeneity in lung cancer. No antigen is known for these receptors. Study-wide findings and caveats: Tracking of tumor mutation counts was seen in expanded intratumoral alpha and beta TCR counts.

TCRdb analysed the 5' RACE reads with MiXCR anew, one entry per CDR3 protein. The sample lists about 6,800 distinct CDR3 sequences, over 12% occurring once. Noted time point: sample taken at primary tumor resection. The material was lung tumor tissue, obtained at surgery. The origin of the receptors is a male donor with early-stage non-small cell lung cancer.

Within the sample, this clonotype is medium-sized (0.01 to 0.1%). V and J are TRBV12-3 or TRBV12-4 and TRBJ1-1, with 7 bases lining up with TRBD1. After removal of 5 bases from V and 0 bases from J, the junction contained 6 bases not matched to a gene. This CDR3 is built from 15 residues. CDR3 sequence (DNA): TGTGCCAGCAGTCAGACAGGGCCTATGAACACTGAAGCTTTCTTT. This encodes CASSQTGPMNTEAFF.

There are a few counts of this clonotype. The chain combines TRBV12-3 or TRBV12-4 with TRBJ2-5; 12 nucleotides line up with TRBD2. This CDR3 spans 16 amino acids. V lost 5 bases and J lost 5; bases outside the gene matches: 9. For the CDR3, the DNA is TGTGCCAGCAGTCCGGGACTAGCGGGTAGAGGCGAGACCCAGTACTTC. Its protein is CASSPGLAGRGETQYF.

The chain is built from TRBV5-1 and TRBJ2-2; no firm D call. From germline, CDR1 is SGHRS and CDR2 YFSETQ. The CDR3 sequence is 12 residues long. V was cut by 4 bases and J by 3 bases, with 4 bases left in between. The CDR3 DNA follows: TGCGCCAGCAGCCCTGACACCGGGGAGCTGTTTTTT. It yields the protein CASSPDTGELFF.

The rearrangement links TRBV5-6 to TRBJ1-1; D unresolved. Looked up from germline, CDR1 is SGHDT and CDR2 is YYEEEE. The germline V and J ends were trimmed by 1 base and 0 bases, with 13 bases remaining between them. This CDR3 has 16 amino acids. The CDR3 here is CASSLLFGQMNTEAFF. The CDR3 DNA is TGTGCCAGCAGCTTGCTCTTCGGCCAAATGAACACTGAAGCTTTCTTT.

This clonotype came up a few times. This CDR3 reads CAISESGYEQYF. CDR3 in DNA: TGTGCCATCAGTGAGTCGGGTTACGAGCAGTACTTC. The chain employs TRBV10-3 and TRBJ2-7; no firm D call. Germline V lookup: CDR1 ENHRY, CDR2 SYGVKD. The CDR3 length is 12 residues. Trimming took off 0 bases at V and 4 bases at J, with 4 bases between the two ends.

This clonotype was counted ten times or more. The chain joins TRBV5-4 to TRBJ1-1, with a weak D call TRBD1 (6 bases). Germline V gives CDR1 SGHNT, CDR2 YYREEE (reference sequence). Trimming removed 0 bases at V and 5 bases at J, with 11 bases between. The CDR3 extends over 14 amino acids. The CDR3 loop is CASSLGQDSTEAFF. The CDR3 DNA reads TGTGCCAGCAGCTTGGGCCAGGACAGTACTGAAGCTTTCTTT. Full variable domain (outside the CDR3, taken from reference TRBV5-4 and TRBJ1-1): ETGVTQSPTHLIKTRGQQVTLRCSSQSGHNTVSWYQQALGQGPQFIFQYYREEENGRGNFPPRFSGLQFPNYSSELNVNALELDDSALYLCASSLGQDSTEAFFGQGTRLTVV.

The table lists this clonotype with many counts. The CDR3 reads CASSLYNEQFF. Written as DNA, the CDR3 is TGTGCCAGCAGCTTGTATAATGAGCAGTTCTTC. This sequence joins TRBV5-5 and TRBJ2-1, with D uncertain. Germline V CDR1 and CDR2: SGHKS, YYEKEE (reference sequence). The CDR3 extends over 11 amino acids. V lost 1 base and J lost 7, with 3 bases in between. Full variable domain (rest looked up from reference TRBV5-5 and TRBJ2-1): DAGVTQSPTHLIKTRGQQVTLRCSPISGHKSVSWYQQVLGQGPQFIFQYYEKEERGRGNFPDRFSARQFPNYSSELNVNALLLGDSALYLCASSLYNEQFFGPGTRLTVL.

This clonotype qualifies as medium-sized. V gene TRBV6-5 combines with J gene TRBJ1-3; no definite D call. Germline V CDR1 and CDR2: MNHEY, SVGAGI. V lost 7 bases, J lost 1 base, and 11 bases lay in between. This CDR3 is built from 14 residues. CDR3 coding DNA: TGTGCCAGCACTGGACTCTCTTCTGGAAACACCATATATTTT. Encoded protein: CASTGLSSGNTIYF.

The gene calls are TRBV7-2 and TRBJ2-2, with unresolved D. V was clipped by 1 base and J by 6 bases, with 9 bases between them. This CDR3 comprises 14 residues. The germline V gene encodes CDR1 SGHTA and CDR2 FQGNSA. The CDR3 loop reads CASSLVGMAGELFF. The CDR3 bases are TGTGCCAGCAGCTTAGTTGGTATGGCCGGGGAGCTGTTTTTT.

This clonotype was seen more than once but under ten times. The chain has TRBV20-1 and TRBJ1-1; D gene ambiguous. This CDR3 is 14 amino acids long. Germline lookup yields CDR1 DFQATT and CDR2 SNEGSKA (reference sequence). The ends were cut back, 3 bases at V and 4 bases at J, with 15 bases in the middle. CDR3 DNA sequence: TGCAGTGCTAGGGCGGGTGGTGGTGGCACTGAAGCTTTCTTT. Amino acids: CSARAGGGGTEAFF.

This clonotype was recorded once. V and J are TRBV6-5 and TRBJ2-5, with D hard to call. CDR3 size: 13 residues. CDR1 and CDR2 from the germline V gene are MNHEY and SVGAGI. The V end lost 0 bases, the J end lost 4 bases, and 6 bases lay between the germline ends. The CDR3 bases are TGTGCCAGCAGTTACTCGAGGAGAGAGACCCAGTACTTC. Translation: CASSYSRRETQYF.

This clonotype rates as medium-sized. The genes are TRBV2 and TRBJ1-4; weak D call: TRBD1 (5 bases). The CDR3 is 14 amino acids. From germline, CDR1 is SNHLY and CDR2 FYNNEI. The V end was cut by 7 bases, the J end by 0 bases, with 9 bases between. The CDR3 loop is CASKATATNEKLFF. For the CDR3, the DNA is TGTGCCAGCAAGGCGACAGCAACTAATGAAAAACTGTTTTTT.

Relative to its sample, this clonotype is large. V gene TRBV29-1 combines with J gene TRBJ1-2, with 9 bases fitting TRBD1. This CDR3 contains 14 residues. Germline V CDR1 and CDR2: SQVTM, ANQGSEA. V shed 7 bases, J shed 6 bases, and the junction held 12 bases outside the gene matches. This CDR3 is CSGGTGGAKDGYTF. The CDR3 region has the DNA TGCAGCGGGGGAACAGGGGGCGCGAAGGATGGCTACACCTTC.